These 11 T cell receptor beta chains share one sample of origin, sequenced in a study of shared clonotypes between healthy human individuals (dated by TCRdb to 2019 to 2021). Library construction relied on the immunoSEQ multiplex PCR assay. TCRdb took this table from immuneACCESS and kept in-frame rearrangements with V and J called. Such tables lack part of the clones; where checked against another copy, unresolved V genes explain under half of the gap, and the rest is unexplained. This sample gives 600,000 to 750,000 clones in total; about two thirds of them show up just once. Jointly, the top ten make up under 2% of the sample. The sample was memory CD4+ T cells sorted from blood. In light of the paper, this sample's cell subset or site label describes: CD45RA-negative fraction. The origin of the receptors is a woman younger than 45 in good health.

V is TRBV11-2 and J is TRBJ2-1; TRBD1 is a possible D gene (6 bases). The V gene lost 5 bases and the J gene lost 7 bases, with 24 bases spanning the gap. The CDR3 sequence is 17 residues long. Germline lookup yields CDR1 SGHAT and CDR2 FQNNGV. The CDR3 is CASSPLQGPWERNEQFF. CDR3 nucleotides: TGTGCCAGCAGCCCCTTACAGGGACCTTGGGAGAGAAATGAGCAGTTCTTC.

J is TRBJ2-2 and V is TRBV7-9; D tentatively reads TRBD1 or TRBD2 (5 bases each). Germline assignment: CDR1 SEHNR and CDR2 FQNEAQ (reference sequence). V was cut by 4 bases and J by 6 bases, with 15 bases left in between. The CDR3 consists of 15 residues. CDR3 sequence reads: CASSWGNTASGELFF. The CDR3 DNA is TGTGCCAGCAGCTGGGGGAACACCGCATCCGGGGAGCTGTTTTTT.

The table lists this clone with a few counts. The rearrangement uses TRBV30 and TRBJ1-2; D remains ambiguous. The CDR3 contains 11 residues. The germline gives CDR1 GTSNPN, CDR2 SVGIG (reference sequence). V was clipped by 4 bases and J by 4 bases, with 7 bases between them. CDR3 amino acids: CAWTRPYGYTF. The CDR3 DNA reads as TGTGCCTGGACCCGCCCCTATGGCTACACCTTC.

A few counts support this clone. The J gene is TRBJ1-1, the V gene TRBV29-1; D not certain. The ends were cut back, 7 bases at V and 1 base at J, with 4 bases in the middle. Germline assignment: CDR1 SQVTM and CDR2 ANQGSEA. The CDR3 length is 10 residues. CDR3 sequence: CSGGNTEAFF. CDR3 DNA: TGCAGCGGGGGGAACACTGAAGCTTTCTTT. Looking up the rest from reference TRBV29-1 and TRBJ1-1 gives the full variable domain: SAVISQKPSRDICQRGTSLTIQCQVDSQVTMMFWYRQQPGQSLTLIATANQGSEATYESGFVIDKFPISRPNLTFSTLTVSNMSPEDSSIYLCSGGNTEAFFGQGTRLTVV.

This sequence joins TRBV5-1 and TRBJ1-4, with TRBD1 identical over 8 bases. The CDR3 is made up of 14 amino acids. V dropped 0 bases and J dropped 8; count of bases not matched to a gene: 3. Germline CDR1 is SGHRS and CDR2 is YFSETQ. The CDR3 reads CASSLAGGEEKLFF. CDR3 coding DNA: TGCGCCAGCAGCTTGGCAGGGGGCGAGGAAAAACTGTTTTTT.

This clone was observed a few times. The chain joins TRBV10-3 to TRBJ2-7; 10 nucleotides align to TRBD2. V trimming: 10 bases; J trimming: 6 bases; junction bases outside the gene matches: 9. CDR3 size: 13 residues. Germline CDR1 ENHRY, CDR2 SYGVKD. This CDR3 reads CATLAGATREQYF. In DNA form, the CDR3 reads TGTGCCACCCTAGCGGGAGCTACTCGCGAGCAGTACTTC.

CDR3 in DNA: TGTGCCAGCCGACCTTGGACAGGGGGGGAAAAACTGTTTTTT. Protein product: CASRPWTGGEKLFF. This chain links TRBV27 with TRBJ1-4, with 10 bases identical to TRBD1. CDR1 is MNHEY, CDR2 SMNVEV, per germline (reference sequence). V shed 8 bases and J 8 bases; nucleotides not matched to a gene: 8. The CDR3 is 14 residues long. The whole variable domain, filled in from reference TRBV27 and TRBJ1-4, reads EAQVTQNPRYLITVTGKKLTVTCSQNMNHEYMSWYRQDPGLGLRQIYYSMNVEVTDKGDVPEGYKVSRKEKRNFPLILESPSPNQTSLYFCASRPWTGGEKLFFGSGTQLSVL.

This chain links TRBV2 with TRBJ1-1; TRBD1 agrees at 7 bases. The CDR3 loop spans 13 amino acids. V was pared by 11 bases and J by 3 bases, with 9 bases of the junction left unmatched. Per the germline V gene, CDR1 is SNHLY and CDR2 is FYNNEI. The CDR3 spells CAATGDQDTEAFF. The CDR3 DNA is TGTGCCGCCACAGGGGATCAAGACACTGAAGCTTTCTTT.

J is TRBJ1-5 and V is TRBV30, with D possibly matching TRBD1 (6 bases). Germline V gives CDR1 GTSNPN, CDR2 SVGIG (reference sequence). This CDR3 contains 13 residues. The germline V and J ends were trimmed by 5 bases and 7 bases, with 15 bases remaining between them. CDR3 region: CAWEQGGGQPQHF. CDR3 nucleotides: TGTGCCTGGGAACAGGGAGGAGGGCAGCCCCAGCATTTT.

This clone was counted only a few times. This chain uses TRBV27 with TRBJ2-7, with D perhaps TRBD2 (6 bases). V dropped 3 bases and J dropped 4 bases, with 19 bases sitting between them. CDR1 and CDR2 (germline): MNHEY, SMNVEV (reference sequence). This CDR3 has 16 residues. The CDR3 region is CASSFLSGPAGYEQYF. The CDR3 DNA sequence: TGTGCCAGCAGTTTCCTGTCCGGTCCTGCGGGATACGAGCAGTACTTC.

The CDR3 DNA sequence: TGTGCCAGCAGCCAAGAAGGTGGGAGGGCCAGCGAGCAGTACTTC. Protein sequence: CASSQEGGRASEQYF. This chain joins TRBV14 and TRBJ2-5; the match to TRBD2 covers 7 bases. The J call may be mistaken, given a closer DNA end match to TRBJ2-7. Germline values: CDR1 SGHDN, CDR2 FVKESK. This CDR3 contains 15 residues.